Listed below are T cell receptor beta chains from one sample, sequenced in a study of T cell responses to AZD1222 COVID-19 vaccine. The table came from immunoSEQ multiplex PCR; TCRdb's copy has only in-frame clones and leaves some out. The profile shows around 150,000 clones, roughly 94% of them singletons. The source material was peripheral blood, sampled 28 days after the second AZD1222 dose. The receptors derive from an adult who received the AZD1222 COVID-19 vaccine. Both conserved end residues are part of each CDR3. A D gene is named only where the DNA matches it firmly. Clone size is given for some rows only: seen once, a few or many times, or a class if the clone is expanded.

V: TRBV30; length: 15; J: TRBJ2-5; D: TRBD2; size: .; DNA: TGTGCCTGGACCCCCACTAGCGGGAGGTTGGAGACCCAGTACTTC; CDR3: CAWTPTSGRLETQYF
V: TRBV7-2; length: 16; J: TRBJ2-3; D: .; size: .; DNA: TGTGCCAGCAGCCTAGGAGCGCCTATGAGGGCAGATACGCAGTATTTT; CDR3: CASSLGAPMRADTQYF
V: TRBV5-1; length: 15; J: TRBJ2-1; D: TRBD1; size: .; DNA: TGCGCCAGCAGCATGGAAGGGGGCCCCTACAATGAGCAGTTCTTC; CDR3: CASSMEGGPYNEQFF
V: TRBV28; length: 12; J: TRBJ1-2; D: .; size: .; DNA: TGTGCCAGCAGTTCAGGGCCGTCTGGTAACACCTTC; CDR3: CASSSGPSGNTF
V: TRBV19; length: 15; J: TRBJ2-7; D: TRBD1; size: .; DNA: TGTGCCAGTAGTACCGGACAGGGGGCGTCCTACGAGCAGTACTTC; CDR3: CASSTGQGASYEQYF
V: TRBV10-2; length: 18; J: TRBJ1-1; D: .; size: once; DNA: TGCGCCAGCAGGATCGGTAGGTTGGGCGGAGTTCTTACCACTGAAGCTTTCTTT; CDR3: CASRIGRLGGVLTTEAFF
V: TRBV2; length: 15; J: TRBJ1-5; D: .; size: .; DNA: TGTGCCAGCAGTGAGGAGGGAGGGTACAATCAGCCCCAGCATTTT; CDR3: CASSEEGGYNQPQHF
V: TRBV11-3; length: 16; J: TRBJ2-1; D: TRBD1; size: .; DNA: TGTGCCAGCAGCTTAGGAACAGGGGGCTCCTACAATGAGCAGTTCTTC; CDR3: CASSLGTGGSYNEQFF
V: TRBV4-1; length: 16; J: TRBJ2-3; D: TRBD2; size: .; DNA: TGCGCCAGCAGCCAAAGGGGACTAACACCCACAGATACGCAGTATTTT; CDR3: CASSQRGLTPTDTQYF
V: TRBV4-1; length: 16; J: TRBJ2-7; D: TRBD2; size: .; DNA: TGCGCCAGCAGCCCCGGGGGAGGGTTTGGTGCTTACGAGCAGTACTTC; CDR3: CASSPGGGFGAYEQYF
V: TRBV9; length: 18; J: TRBJ2-1; D: TRBD2; size: .; DNA: TGTGCCAGCAGCGTAACGTCAGGTGGGACTAGCGGGTGGAATGAGCAGTTCTTC; CDR3: CASSVTSGGTSGWNEQFF
V: TRBV27; length: 14; J: TRBJ1-2; D: .; size: .; DNA: TGTGCCAGCAGGCAGGGTCCCCCTGACTATGGCTACACCTTC; CDR3: CASRQGPPDYGYTF
V: TRBV6-6; length: 15; J: TRBJ1-2; D: TRBD1; size: .; DNA: TGTGCCAGCAGACACACAGGGGAAAATAACTATGGCTACACCTTC; CDR3: CASRHTGENNYGYTF
V: TRBV27; length: 13; J: TRBJ2-5; D: .; size: .; DNA: TGTGCCAGCCGAGACAGGAACCAAGAGACCCAGTACTTC; CDR3: CASRDRNQETQYF
V: TRBV3-1/TRBV3-2; length: 15; J: TRBJ2-1; D: .; size: once; DNA: TGTGCCAGCAGCCAAGACCCATCGCTATACAATGAGCAGTTCTTC; CDR3: CASSQDPSLYNEQFF
V: TRBV7-2; length: 16; J: TRBJ2-5; D: .; size: .; DNA: TGTGCCAGCAGCTTGAGGGTCTGGATTATCGGAGAGACCCAGTACTTC; CDR3: CASSLRVWIIGETQYF
V: TRBV27; length: 12; J: TRBJ2-5; D: .; size: once; DNA: TGTGCCAGCAGTTTCCCCTCCGGGACCCAGTACTTC; CDR3: CASSFPSGTQYF
V: TRBV4-1; length: 15; J: TRBJ2-7; D: TRBD2; size: few; DNA: TGCGCCAGCAGCCACGGGACTAGCGGGAGTTACGAGCAGTACTTC; CDR3: CASSHGTSGSYEQYF
V: TRBV5-8; length: 17; J: TRBJ2-1; D: TRBD2; size: .; DNA: TGTGCCAGCAGCTCTCCCCAGAGCGGGAGTCCCTACAATGAGCAGTTCTTC; CDR3: CASSSPQSGSPYNEQFF
V: TRBV30; length: 14; J: TRBJ2-2; D: TRBD2; size: few; DNA: TGTGCCCGGAAGCGGGGTGGGCCCACCGGGGAGCTGTTTTTT; CDR3: CARKRGGPTGELFF
V: TRBV18; length: 13; J: TRBJ1-1; D: TRBD1; size: .; DNA: TGTGCCAGCTCAGCAGGGGGCCGGACTGAAGCTTTCTTT; CDR3: CASSAGGRTEAFF
V: TRBV27; length: 15; J: TRBJ2-2; D: .; size: .; DNA: TGTGCCAGCAGTTTAGTCGGGACGAACACCGGGGAGCTGTTTTTT; CDR3: CASSLVGTNTGELFF
V: TRBV9; length: 17; J: TRBJ1-1; D: .; size: .; DNA: TGTGCCAGCAGCGCCGTTCTCACAGCCCCCGGGAGCATTGAAGCTTTCTTT; CDR3: CASSAVLTAPGSIEAFF
V: TRBV4-2; length: 15; J: TRBJ2-7; D: .; size: once; DNA: TGTGCCAGCAGCCAAGATCCCCTAGGGTCCTACGAGCAGTACTTC; CDR3: CASSQDPLGSYEQYF
V: TRBV27; length: 14; J: TRBJ2-3; D: TRBD2; size: .; DNA: TGTGCCAGCAGTCATGGGACTAGCCTTGATACGCAGTATTTT; CDR3: CASSHGTSLDTQYF
V: TRBV2; length: 15; J: TRBJ1-2; D: TRBD1; size: .; DNA: TGTGCCAGCAGGCGACAGGGCGTAAGGACTACTGGCTACACCTTC; CDR3: CASRRQGVRTTGYTF
V: TRBV28; length: 12; J: TRBJ1-1; D: .; size: .; DNA: TGTGCCAGTCCCGGGCCAGGGGCTGAAGCTTTCTTT; CDR3: CASPGPGAEAFF
V: TRBV14; length: 13; J: TRBJ1-5; D: TRBD1; size: .; DNA: TGTGCCAGCAGCAAGGGGGCTGGTCAGCCCCAGCATTTT; CDR3: CASSKGAGQPQHF
V: TRBV20-1; length: 13; J: TRBJ1-5; D: .; size: .; DNA: TGCAGTGCTAGTAAGGGTAAGTGGAAGCCCCAGCATTTT; CDR3: CSASKGKWKPQHF
V: TRBV27; length: 14; J: TRBJ1-5; D: .; size: .; DNA: TGTGCCACCAACAGGGCTTATAGCAATCAGCCCCAGCATTTT; CDR3: CATNRAYSNQPQHF
V: TRBV7-2; length: 13; J: TRBJ2-1; D: .; size: .; DNA: TGTGCCAGCAGCTTAGTCAACCCTACGGAGCAGTTCTTC; CDR3: CASSLVNPTEQFF
V: TRBV5-4; length: 14; J: TRBJ1-4; D: .; size: .; DNA: TGTGCCAGCAGCTTGGGAGGAGCTAATGAAAAACTGTTTTTT; CDR3: CASSLGGANEKLFF
V: TRBV15; length: 16; J: TRBJ2-7; D: .; size: .; DNA: TGTGCCACCAGCAGAGGGTGGGGCGGGGACTCTTTGGAGCAGTACTTC; CDR3: CATSRGWGGDSLEQYF
V: TRBV30; length: 14; J: TRBJ1-4; D: .; size: .; DNA: TGTGCCTGGAGTGTGAACGGAGGGGGTGAAAAACTGTTTTTT; CDR3: CAWSVNGGGEKLFF
V: TRBV11-1; length: 15; J: TRBJ2-7; D: .; size: .; DNA: TGTGCCAGCAGCAGGAGGGACTCCTTCTCCTACGAGCAGTACTTC; CDR3: CASSRRDSFSYEQYF
V: TRBV18; length: 13; J: TRBJ1-5; D: .; size: .; DNA: TGTGCCAGCTCACCGGGGGAGGGCCAACCCCAGCATTTT; CDR3: CASSPGEGQPQHF
V: TRBV2; length: 15; J: TRBJ2-1; D: .; size: .; DNA: TGTGCCAGCAGAAGGGCAGGTGAGATTTACAATGAGCAGTTCTTC; CDR3: CASRRAGEIYNEQFF
V: TRBV19; length: 13; J: TRBJ1-2; D: .; size: .; DNA: TGTGCCAGTAGTCGGGCGGGATACTATGGCTACACCTTC; CDR3: CASSRAGYYGYTF
V: TRBV7-9; length: 13; J: TRBJ2-7; D: .; size: .; DNA: TGTGCCAGCAGCCCCAGCGGTTCCTACGAGCAGTACTTC; CDR3: CASSPSGSYEQYF
V: TRBV29-1; length: 14; J: TRBJ1-1; D: TRBD1; size: .; DNA: TGCAGCGTTGAAAGTGACAGGGGGCTCCCTGAAGCTTTCTTT; CDR3: CSVESDRGLPEAFF
V: TRBV4-2; length: 15; J: TRBJ1-4; D: .; size: few; DNA: TGTGCCAGCAGCCAAGTCCGTGGCACTAATGAAAAACTGTTTTTT; CDR3: CASSQVRGTNEKLFF
V: TRBV4-2; length: 14; J: TRBJ2-7; D: .; size: .; DNA: TGTGCCAGCAGCCAAGGGGTATTTAGCTACGAGCAGTACTTC; CDR3: CASSQGVFSYEQYF
V: TRBV18; length: 10; J: TRBJ2-5; D: TRBD1; size: few; DNA: TGTGCCAGCCCCACGGGACAGGCGAACTTC; CDR3: CASPTGQANF
V: TRBV6-6; length: 16; J: TRBJ2-5; D: TRBD1; size: .; DNA: TGTGCCAGCAGAACAGGGACAGGGGCGAACCAAGAGACCCAGTACTTC; CDR3: CASRTGTGANQETQYF
V: TRBV11-2; length: 13; J: TRBJ2-1; D: .; size: .; DNA: TGTGCCAGCAGCGACCTTGGGCGGCGGGAGCAGTTCTTC; CDR3: CASSDLGRREQFF
V: TRBV7-9; length: 15; J: TRBJ2-7; D: .; size: .; DNA: TGTGCCAGCAGCTTAGGCTACGACAGGCAGTACGAGCAGTACTTC; CDR3: CASSLGYDRQYEQYF
V: TRBV19; length: 15; J: TRBJ2-1; D: TRBD2; size: .; DNA: TGTGCCAGTAACCGAGGGACTAGCGGGACCCATGAGCAGTTCTTC; CDR3: CASNRGTSGTHEQFF
V: TRBV18; length: 15; J: TRBJ2-3; D: .; size: .; DNA: TGTGCCAGCTCACCAGTGAAAACTAGCACAGATACGCAGTATTTT; CDR3: CASSPVKTSTDTQYF
V: TRBV10-3; length: 17; J: TRBJ2-1; D: .; size: .; DNA: TGTGCCATCAGTGAGTCTACTACCCGAGGAGGTAACAATGAGCAGTTCTTC; CDR3: CAISESTTRGGNNEQFF
V: TRBV29-1; length: 14; J: TRBJ2-1; D: .; size: once; DNA: TGCAGCGTATTTCGACAGTTTGTCTACAATGAGCAGTTCTTC; CDR3: CSVFRQFVYNEQFF
V: TRBV5-1; length: 17; J: TRBJ2-3; D: TRBD2; size: .; DNA: TGCGCCAGCAGCTGGAGACTAGCGGGAGAAGTGGCAGATACGCAGTATTTT; CDR3: CASSWRLAGEVADTQYF
V: TRBV27; length: 13; J: TRBJ2-7; D: TRBD1; size: .; DNA: TGTGCCAGCAGTGGGACAGGGGGCTACGAGCAGTACTTC; CDR3: CASSGTGGYEQYF
V: TRBV4-2; length: 15; J: TRBJ2-1; D: TRBD2; size: .; DNA: TGTGCCAGCAGCCAAAGTCTAGCGGGAGGTTTTGAGCAGTTCTTC; CDR3: CASSQSLAGGFEQFF
V: TRBV6-1; length: 18; J: TRBJ1-1; D: TRBD1; size: .; DNA: TGTGCCAGCAGTGAAGCGCGCAGGGGGCTCCGGCTGAGCCCTGAAGCTTTCTTT; CDR3: CASSEARRGLRLSPEAFF
V: TRBV5-4; length: 13; J: TRBJ1-2; D: .; size: .; DNA: TGTGCCAGCAGTTACGACGGGAACTATGGCTACACCTTC; CDR3: CASSYDGNYGYTF
V: TRBV20-1; length: 14; J: TRBJ1-1; D: .; size: .; DNA: TGCAGTGCTAGTCAGCAGGGTGCGAACACTGAAGCTTTCTTT; CDR3: CSASQQGANTEAFF
V: TRBV18; length: 16; J: TRBJ1-5; D: TRBD1; size: .; DNA: TGTGCCAGCTCACCACAGGGACAGGGGGCTGCTCAGCCCCAGCATTTT; CDR3: CASSPQGQGAAQPQHF
V: TRBV12-3/TRBV12-4; length: 13; J: TRBJ2-3; D: .; size: .; DNA: TGTGCCAGCAGTTTGTGGGCAGCAGATACGCAGTATTTT; CDR3: CASSLWAADTQYF
V: TRBV27; length: 14; J: TRBJ1-5; D: TRBD1; size: .; DNA: TGTGCCAGCAGTTTCGACAGGGATGGCCAGCCCCAGCATTTT; CDR3: CASSFDRDGQPQHF